This T cell receptor (beta chain) emerged from a study of regulatory T cells in long-lasting Graves disease. The authors built TCR beta libraries using iRepertoire HTBI primers and Arm-PCR of CDR3 regions. TCRdb fed the multiplex PCR reads into MiXCR, producing one record per CDR3 protein. The sample has 620,000 or so distinct CDR3 sequences; approximately 15% are singletons. The time point: newly diagnosed GD, antithyroid drugs for less than 3 months. Isolated PBMC RNA provided the starting material for the TCR library. The patients were drawn from one endocrinology department in Xi'an, China. On this clonotype itself: The antigen is undetermined.

Study conclusions and caveats: Persistent patients had a count of shared public clonotypes (roughly 2,500) that exceeded that of new patients (almost 1,000).

In addition, the sample was reused for a study of T cells in Graves' hyperthyroidism and ophthalmopathy. From that study: The hyperthyroidism patients had all been newly diagnosed, and their disease duration was under 2 months. Their ages ranged from 18 to 65 years. A set of HTBI primers served as the primers for a first-round RT-PCR of the TCR CDR3.

This material consisted of peripheral blood mononuclear cells (PBMCs), taken at new diagnosis, from a patient treated with antithyroid drugs. The clonotype comes from a woman aged 25 to 39 with Graves disease.

The CDR3 DNA reads TGTGCCAGCAGTTACGCGACAGGGGTGGCCAATCAGCCCCAGCATTTT. Encoded protein: CASSYATGVANQPQHF. V and J are TRBV6-2 or TRBV6-3 and TRBJ1-5, with TRBD1 identical over 8 bases. The CDR3 extends over 16 amino acids. Germline V lookup: CDR1 MNHEY, CDR2 SVGEGT. The trim removed 2 bases at V and 3 bases at J, leaving 6 bases unmatched.